This is a list of T cell receptor beta chains from one sample in a study of T cells of healthy individuals. TCRdb re-analysed the 5' RACE reads in MiXCR, keeping a single row per CDR3 protein. The sample lists nearly 100,000 distinct CDR3 sequences, under 20% occurring once. Source of these receptors: a human donor in good health. CDR3s include the opening cysteine and the closing phenylalanine or tryptophan. A D gene is named only where the DNA matches it firmly. Size tells how often a clone was seen (once, few, many) or the class of an expanded clone, and some rows leave it out.

v_call: TRBV28; j_call: TRBJ2-1; clone_size: .; d_call: .; cdr3_aa: CASRKGRSRGNEQFF; cdr3_nt: TGTGCCAGCAGAAAAGGACGGAGTAGAGGAAATGAGCAGTTCTTC
v_call: TRBV4-2; j_call: TRBJ2-1; clone_size: .; d_call: .; cdr3_aa: CASSQGTYNEQFF; cdr3_nt: TGTGCCAGCAGCCAAGGGACTTACAATGAGCAGTTCTTC
v_call: TRBV6-5; j_call: TRBJ2-4; clone_size: .; d_call: .; cdr3_aa: CASSTRPGTNLKNIQYF; cdr3_nt: TGTGCCAGCAGTACGAGGCCCGGGACCAACTTAAAAAACATTCAGTACTTC
v_call: TRBV5-1; j_call: TRBJ2-1; clone_size: many; d_call: .; cdr3_aa: CASSLNRANSYNEQFF; cdr3_nt: TGCGCCAGCAGCTTGAACCGGGCCAATTCCTACAATGAGCAGTTCTTC
v_call: TRBV29-1; j_call: TRBJ2-1; clone_size: .; d_call: .; cdr3_aa: CSVEPQGGRAVYNEQFF; cdr3_nt: TGCAGCGTTGAACCACAAGGGGGGAGGGCCGTCTACAATGAGCAGTTCTTC
v_call: TRBV10-1; j_call: TRBJ1-1; clone_size: .; d_call: .; cdr3_aa: CASTPRGCAEGNTEAFF; cdr3_nt: TGCGCCAGCACTCCCAGGGGATGCGCCGAGGGGAACACTGAAGCTTTCTTT
v_call: TRBV12-3/TRBV12-4; j_call: TRBJ2-5; clone_size: .; d_call: .; cdr3_aa: CASSLDWRETQYF; cdr3_nt: TGTGCCAGCAGTTTAGACTGGCGGGAGACCCAGTACTTC
v_call: TRBV6-1; j_call: TRBJ2-7; clone_size: many; d_call: .; cdr3_aa: CASSEARGGAPFDEQYF; cdr3_nt: TGTGCCAGCAGTGAAGCGAGGGGGGGGGCCCCTTTCGACGAGCAGTACTTC
v_call: TRBV4-1; j_call: TRBJ1-5; clone_size: many; d_call: .; cdr3_aa: CASSLLGDQPQHF; cdr3_nt: TGCGCCAGCAGCCTGTTAGGGGATCAGCCCCAGCATTTT
v_call: TRBV28; j_call: TRBJ1-1; clone_size: few; d_call: .; cdr3_aa: CASSTPSRGTEAFF; cdr3_nt: TGTGCCAGCAGTACCCCTTCACGGGGAACTGAAGCTTTCTTT
v_call: TRBV28; j_call: TRBJ2-7; clone_size: few; d_call: .; cdr3_aa: CASSVGWENYEQYF; cdr3_nt: TGTGCCAGCAGCGTGGGTTGGGAAAACTACGAGCAGTACTTC
v_call: TRBV4-3; j_call: TRBJ2-7; clone_size: many; d_call: TRBD1; cdr3_aa: CASSQDINRGLYEQYF; cdr3_nt: TGCGCCAGCAGCCAAGATATCAACAGGGGGCTCTACGAGCAGTACTTC
v_call: TRBV28; j_call: TRBJ2-7; clone_size: few; d_call: .; cdr3_aa: CASIEGKWPAIMVYEQYF; cdr3_nt: TGTGCCAGCATAGAGGGGAAATGGCCGGCGATTATGGTCTACGAGCAGTACTTC
v_call: TRBV5-1; j_call: TRBJ2-7; clone_size: .; d_call: TRBD1; cdr3_aa: CASSRDRASYEQYF; cdr3_nt: TGCGCCAGCAGCCGGGACAGGGCATCCTACGAGCAGTACTTC
v_call: TRBV29-1; j_call: TRBJ1-1; clone_size: .; d_call: .; cdr3_aa: CSVSPGPTEAFF; cdr3_nt: TGCAGCGTCTCCCCAGGGCCCACTGAAGCTTTCTTT
v_call: TRBV5-1; j_call: TRBJ1-4; clone_size: .; d_call: .; cdr3_aa: CASSPGSFGGEKLFF; cdr3_nt: TGCGCCAGCAGCCCCGGATCCTTCGGAGGTGAAAAACTGTTTTTT
v_call: TRBV27; j_call: TRBJ1-5; clone_size: .; d_call: TRBD1; cdr3_aa: CASRQGPSNQPQHF; cdr3_nt: TGTGCCAGCCGACAGGGTCCTAGCAATCAGCCCCAGCATTTT
v_call: TRBV5-1; j_call: TRBJ2-5; clone_size: .; d_call: TRBD1; cdr3_aa: CASSGGTGAETQYF; cdr3_nt: TGCGCCAGCAGCGGTGGGACAGGAGCGGAGACCCAGTACTTC
v_call: TRBV29-1; j_call: TRBJ2-7; clone_size: many; d_call: TRBD1; cdr3_aa: CSVMPDRNSYEQYF; cdr3_nt: TGCAGCGTGATGCCGGACAGGAACTCCTACGAGCAGTACTTC
v_call: TRBV7-9; j_call: TRBJ2-7; clone_size: few; d_call: .; cdr3_aa: CASSDDRGFNEQYF; cdr3_nt: TGTGCCAGCAGCGACGACAGAGGCTTCAACGAGCAGTACTTC
v_call: TRBV7-7; j_call: TRBJ2-7; clone_size: .; d_call: TRBD2; cdr3_aa: CANTSGGSYEQYF; cdr3_nt: TGTGCTAACACAAGCGGGGGCTCCTACGAGCAGTACTTC
v_call: TRBV3-1; j_call: TRBJ2-1; clone_size: .; d_call: TRBD2; cdr3_aa: CASSLRLAGDGEQFF; cdr3_nt: TGTGCCAGCAGCCTCCGACTAGCGGGAGATGGTGAGCAGTTCTTC
v_call: TRBV28; j_call: TRBJ1-5; clone_size: .; d_call: TRBD1; cdr3_aa: CASRRGTGGRNQPQHF; cdr3_nt: TGTGCCAGCAGACGCGGGACAGGGGGTCGCAATCAGCCCCAGCATTTT
v_call: TRBV24-1; j_call: TRBJ1-1; clone_size: .; d_call: .; cdr3_aa: CAAGGGGTEAFF; cdr3_nt: TGTGCCGCGGGGGGAGGGGGCACTGAAGCTTTCTTT
v_call: TRBV28; j_call: TRBJ1-4; clone_size: few; d_call: .; cdr3_aa: CASSRMWNEKLFF; cdr3_nt: TGTGCCAGCAGTCGGATGTGGAATGAAAAACTGTTTTTT
v_call: TRBV28; j_call: TRBJ2-2; clone_size: .; d_call: .; cdr3_aa: CASSRLGTGELFF; cdr3_nt: TGTGCCAGCAGCCGATTGGGCACCGGGGAGCTGTTTTTT
v_call: TRBV2; j_call: TRBJ1-5; clone_size: many; d_call: .; cdr3_aa: CASTREGEPQHF; cdr3_nt: TGTGCCAGCACCCGAGAAGGGGAACCCCAGCATTTT
v_call: TRBV11-2; j_call: TRBJ2-3; clone_size: many; d_call: TRBD2; cdr3_aa: CASSLDYRLAGGPTDTQYF; cdr3_nt: TGTGCCAGCAGCTTAGATTATCGGCTAGCGGGGGGGCCCACAGATACGCAGTATTTT
v_call: TRBV3-1; j_call: TRBJ2-1; clone_size: .; d_call: TRBD2; cdr3_aa: CASSQDSSGSNEQFF; cdr3_nt: TGTGCCAGCAGCCAAGATTCTAGCGGGAGCAATGAGCAGTTCTTC
v_call: TRBV6-2/TRBV6-3; j_call: TRBJ1-2; clone_size: .; d_call: .; cdr3_aa: CASTSTEGRGYTF; cdr3_nt: TGTGCCAGCACTTCAACAGAGGGGCGAGGCTACACCTTC
v_call: TRBV7-2; j_call: TRBJ2-7; clone_size: .; d_call: .; cdr3_aa: CASSLIGYEQYF; cdr3_nt: TGTGCCAGCAGCTTAATCGGCTACGAGCAGTACTTC
v_call: TRBV20-1; j_call: TRBJ2-5; clone_size: many; d_call: .; cdr3_aa: CSARRTAEETQYF; cdr3_nt: TGCAGTGCTAGGCGGACTGCTGAAGAGACCCAGTACTTC
v_call: TRBV7-3; j_call: TRBJ2-5; clone_size: .; d_call: .; cdr3_aa: CASSLMISETQYF; cdr3_nt: TGTGCCAGCAGCTTAATGATCAGCGAGACCCAGTACTTC
v_call: TRBV20-1; j_call: TRBJ2-7; clone_size: .; d_call: .; cdr3_aa: CSARVESSYEQYF; cdr3_nt: TGCAGTGCTAGAGTGGAAAGCTCCTACGAGCAGTACTTC
v_call: TRBV7-9; j_call: TRBJ1-1; clone_size: .; d_call: .; cdr3_aa: CASSLPGRQNTEAFF; cdr3_nt: TGTGCCAGCAGCTTACCGGGACGGCAGAACACTGAAGCTTTCTTT
v_call: TRBV4-3; j_call: TRBJ2-7; clone_size: few; d_call: TRBD2; cdr3_aa: CASSQTSLSYEQYF; cdr3_nt: TGCGCCAGCAGCCAGACTAGCTTGTCCTACGAGCAGTACTTC
v_call: TRBV29-1; j_call: TRBJ2-3; clone_size: few; d_call: .; cdr3_aa: CSVEKGGIVAF; cdr3_nt: TGCAGCGTTGAAAAGGGGGGGATAGTGGCTTTT
v_call: TRBV5-4; j_call: TRBJ1-5; clone_size: few; d_call: TRBD1; cdr3_aa: CASSQGGSNNQPQHF; cdr3_nt: TGTGCCAGCAGCCAGGGGGGGAGCAATAATCAGCCCCAGCATTTT
v_call: TRBV29-1; j_call: TRBJ2-7; clone_size: .; d_call: .; cdr3_aa: CSVEEGQPSSYEQYF; cdr3_nt: TGCAGCGTTGAAGAAGGGCAGCCTTCATCCTACGAGCAGTACTTC
v_call: TRBV24-1; j_call: TRBJ2-2; clone_size: .; d_call: .; cdr3_aa: CATSARNTGELFF; cdr3_nt: TGTGCCACCAGTGCCCGGAACACCGGGGAGCTGTTTTTT
v_call: TRBV6-5; j_call: TRBJ2-7; clone_size: many; d_call: TRBD1; cdr3_aa: CASSPGWDSSYEQYF; cdr3_nt: TGTGCCAGCAGTCCAGGCTGGGACAGCTCCTACGAGCAGTACTTC
v_call: TRBV5-1; j_call: TRBJ2-3; clone_size: .; d_call: .; cdr3_aa: CASSLSLAQDTQYF; cdr3_nt: TGCGCCAGCAGCTTATCTTTGGCCCAAGATACGCAGTATTTT
v_call: TRBV6-1; j_call: TRBJ2-1; clone_size: few; d_call: .; cdr3_aa: CASSEYRNEQFF; cdr3_nt: TGTGCCAGCAGTGAGTACAGGAATGAGCAGTTCTTC